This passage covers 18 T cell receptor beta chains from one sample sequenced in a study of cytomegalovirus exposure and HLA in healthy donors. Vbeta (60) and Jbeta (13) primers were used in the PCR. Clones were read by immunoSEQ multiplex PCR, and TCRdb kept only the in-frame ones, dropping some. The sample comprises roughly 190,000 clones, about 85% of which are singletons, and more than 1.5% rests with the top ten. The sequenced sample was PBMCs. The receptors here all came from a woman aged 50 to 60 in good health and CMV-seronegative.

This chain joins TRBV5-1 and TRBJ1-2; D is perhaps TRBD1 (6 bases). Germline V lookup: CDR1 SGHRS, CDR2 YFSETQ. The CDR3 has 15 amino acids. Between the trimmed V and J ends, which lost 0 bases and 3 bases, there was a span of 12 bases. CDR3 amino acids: CASSLAGRGDYGYTF. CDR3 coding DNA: TGCGCCAGCAGCTTGGCCGGCAGGGGTGACTATGGCTACACCTTC.

CDR3 DNA sequence: TGTGCCAGTAGTATCCATCCGGGACTAGCGGGGCTGGTCGAGCAGTACTTC. Protein sequence: CASSIHPGLAGLVEQYF. The chain uses TRBV19 and TRBJ2-7, with 13 bases identical to TRBD2. There are 17 residues in the CDR3. Per the germline V gene, CDR1 is LNHDA and CDR2 is SQIVND (reference sequence). The V gene end was trimmed by 3 bases and the J gene end by 6 bases; junction bases not matched to a gene: 11.

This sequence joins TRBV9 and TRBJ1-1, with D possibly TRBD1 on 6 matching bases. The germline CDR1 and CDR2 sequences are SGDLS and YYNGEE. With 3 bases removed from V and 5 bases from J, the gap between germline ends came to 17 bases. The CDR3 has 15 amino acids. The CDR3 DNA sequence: TGTGCCAGCAGCGCCCGGTCCAGGGGCGGAACTGAAGCTTTCTTT. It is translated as CASSARSRGGTEAFF.

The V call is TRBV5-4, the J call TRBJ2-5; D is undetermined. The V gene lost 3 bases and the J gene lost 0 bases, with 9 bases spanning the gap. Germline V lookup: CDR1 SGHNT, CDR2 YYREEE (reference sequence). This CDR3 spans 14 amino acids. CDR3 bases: TGTGCCAGCAGCTCTGACTTGTACCAAGAGACCCAGTACTTC. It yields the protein CASSSDLYQETQYF.

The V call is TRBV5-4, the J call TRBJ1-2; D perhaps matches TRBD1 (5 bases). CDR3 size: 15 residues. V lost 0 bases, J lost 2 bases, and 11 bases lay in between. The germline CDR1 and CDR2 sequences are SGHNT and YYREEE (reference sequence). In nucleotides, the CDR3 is TGTGCCAGCAGCTTGGGGACAAGCTTCAACTATGGCTACACCTTC. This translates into CASSLGTSFNYGYTF.

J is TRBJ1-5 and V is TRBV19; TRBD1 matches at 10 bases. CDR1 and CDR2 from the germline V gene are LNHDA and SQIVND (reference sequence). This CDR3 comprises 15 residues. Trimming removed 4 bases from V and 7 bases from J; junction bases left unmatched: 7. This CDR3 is CASSSDRGRRQPQHF. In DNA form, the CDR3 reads TGTGCCAGTAGTAGCGACAGGGGGCGCCGGCAGCCCCAGCATTTT.

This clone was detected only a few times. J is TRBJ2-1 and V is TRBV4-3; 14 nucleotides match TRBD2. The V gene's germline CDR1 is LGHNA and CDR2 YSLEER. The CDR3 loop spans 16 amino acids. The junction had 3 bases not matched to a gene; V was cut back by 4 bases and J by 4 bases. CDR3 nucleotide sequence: TGCGCCAGCAGCCCCGGGACTAGCGGGAGTTACAATGAGCAGTTCTTC. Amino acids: CASSPGTSGSYNEQFF.

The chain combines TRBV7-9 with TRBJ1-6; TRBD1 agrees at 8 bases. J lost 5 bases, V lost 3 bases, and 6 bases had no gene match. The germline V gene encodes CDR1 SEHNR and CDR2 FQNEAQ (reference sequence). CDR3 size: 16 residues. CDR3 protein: CASSFPGTGHNSPLHF. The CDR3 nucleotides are TGTGCCAGCAGCTTCCCTGGGACAGGCCATAATTCACCCCTCCACTTT.

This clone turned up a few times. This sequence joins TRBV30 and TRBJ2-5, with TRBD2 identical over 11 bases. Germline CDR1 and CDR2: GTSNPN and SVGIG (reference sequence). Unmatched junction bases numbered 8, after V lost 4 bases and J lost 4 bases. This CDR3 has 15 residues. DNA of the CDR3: TGTGCCTGGATTTCGAAGACTAGCGGGATAGAGACCCAGTACTTC. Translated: CAWISKTSGIETQYF.

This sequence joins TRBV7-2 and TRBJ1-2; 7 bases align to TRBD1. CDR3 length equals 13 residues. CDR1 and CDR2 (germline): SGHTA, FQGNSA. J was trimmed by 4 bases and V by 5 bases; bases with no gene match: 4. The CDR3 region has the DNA TGTGCCAGCAGCCCGGGACAGACCTATGGCTACACCTTC. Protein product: CASSPGQTYGYTF.

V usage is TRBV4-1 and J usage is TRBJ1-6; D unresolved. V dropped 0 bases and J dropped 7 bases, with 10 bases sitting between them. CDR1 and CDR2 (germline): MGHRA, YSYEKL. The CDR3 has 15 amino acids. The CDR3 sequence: CASSQDENLNSPLHF. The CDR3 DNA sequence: TGCGCCAGCAGCCAAGATGAGAATTTAAATTCACCCCTCCACTTT.

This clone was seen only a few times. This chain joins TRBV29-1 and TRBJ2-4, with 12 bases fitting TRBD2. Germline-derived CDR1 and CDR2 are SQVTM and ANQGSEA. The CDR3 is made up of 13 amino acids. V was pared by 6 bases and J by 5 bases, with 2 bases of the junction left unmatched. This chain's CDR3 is CSVRTSGENIQYF. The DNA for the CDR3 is TGCAGCGTGCGGACTAGCGGGGAAAACATTCAGTACTTC.

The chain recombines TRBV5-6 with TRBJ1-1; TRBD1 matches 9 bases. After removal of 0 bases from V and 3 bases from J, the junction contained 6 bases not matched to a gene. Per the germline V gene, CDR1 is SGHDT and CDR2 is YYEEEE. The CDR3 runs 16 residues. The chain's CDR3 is CASSLVGQGGDTEAFF. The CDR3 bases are TGTGCCAGCAGCTTGGTGGGACAGGGAGGCGACACTGAAGCTTTCTTT.

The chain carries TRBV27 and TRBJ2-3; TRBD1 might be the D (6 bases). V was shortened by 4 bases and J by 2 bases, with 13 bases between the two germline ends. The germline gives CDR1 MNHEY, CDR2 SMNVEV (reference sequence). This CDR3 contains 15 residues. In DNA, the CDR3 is TGTGCCAGCAGTTACTCAGGGGCTTTCACAGATACGCAGTATTTT. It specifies CASSYSGAFTDTQYF.

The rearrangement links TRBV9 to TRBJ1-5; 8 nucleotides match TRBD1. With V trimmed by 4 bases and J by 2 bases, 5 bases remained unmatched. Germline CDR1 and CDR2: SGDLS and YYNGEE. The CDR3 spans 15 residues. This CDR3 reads CASSPTGDGNQPQHF. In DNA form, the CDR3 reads TGTGCCAGCAGCCCGACAGGGGATGGCAATCAGCCCCAGCATTTT.

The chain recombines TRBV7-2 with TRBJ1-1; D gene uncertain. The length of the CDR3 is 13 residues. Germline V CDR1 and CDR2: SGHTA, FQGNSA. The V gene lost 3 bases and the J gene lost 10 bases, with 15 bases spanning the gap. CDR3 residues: CASSFPPAPGAFF. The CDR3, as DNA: TGTGCCAGCAGCTTCCCACCGGCCCCGGGAGCTTTCTTT.

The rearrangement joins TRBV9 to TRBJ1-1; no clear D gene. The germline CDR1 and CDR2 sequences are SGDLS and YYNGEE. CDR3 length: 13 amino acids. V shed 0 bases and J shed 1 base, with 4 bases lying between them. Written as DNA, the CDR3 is TGTGCCAGCAGCGTAGACAGGAACACTGAAGCTTTCTTT. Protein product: CASSVDRNTEAFF.

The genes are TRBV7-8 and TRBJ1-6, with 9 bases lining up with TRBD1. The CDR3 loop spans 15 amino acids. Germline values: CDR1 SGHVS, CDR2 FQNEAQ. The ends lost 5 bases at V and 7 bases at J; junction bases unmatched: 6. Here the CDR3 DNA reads TGTGCCAGCAGCCTCCGGGACAGGGTCAATTCACCCCTCCACTTT. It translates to CASSLRDRVNSPLHF. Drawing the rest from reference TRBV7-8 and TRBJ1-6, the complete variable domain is GAGVSQSPRYKVAKRGQDVALRCDPISGHVSLFWYQQALGQGPEFLTYFQNEAQLDKSGLPSDRFFAERPEGSVSTLKIQRTQQEDSAVYLCASSLRDRVNSPLHFGNGTRLTVT.